This note documents a single T cell receptor (beta chain) sequence. Template-switch reactions added UMIs with a 6-nucleotide sample barcode. TCRdb derives one entry per CDR3 protein from the 5' RACE reads, leaving out DNA. The repertoire table contains more than 350,000 distinct CDR3 sequences. There are 20 residues in the CDR3. Germline assignment: CDR1 MDHEN and CDR2 SYDVKM. The sample belongs to a study of monozygotic twins with inflammatory bowel disease. This chain links TRBV28 with TRBJ2-7; TCRdb's assignment of TRBD2 cannot be checked, as there is no DNA. What was sequenced was blood. This receptor was identified in a human donor with ulcerative colitis or Crohn's disease, or a healthy co-twin of an affected twin (not recorded which). The CDR3 is CASSFTGRLGGSIEDDEQYF.